The rows below give T cell receptor beta chains drawn from one sample of a study of cytomegalovirus exposure and HLA in healthy donors. The repertoire was sequenced with immunoSEQ multiplex PCR; TCRdb's copy has only in-frame clones and lacks some. Of 100,000 or so clones listed, 62% are singletons. Material: PBMCs. These receptors were obtained from a woman in her twenties or thirties in good health and CMV-seropositive. The CDR3 runs from the conserved cysteine through the conserved F or W. D genes are given only for firm matches. Clone size, where shown, is once, few, many, or a class for clones that have expanded.

D gene: -; V gene: TRBV18; clone size: -; J gene: TRBJ2-3; CDR3 protein: CASSPGLADTQYF; CDR3 DNA: TGTGCCAGCTCACCCGGACTCGCAGATACGCAGTATTTT
D gene: -; V gene: TRBV10-2; clone size: -; J gene: TRBJ2-7; CDR3 protein: CASSPNYEQYF; CDR3 DNA: TGCGCCAGCAGTCCTAACTACGAGCAGTACTTC
D gene: TRBD2; V gene: TRBV27; clone size: -; J gene: TRBJ2-5; CDR3 protein: CASSPRLAGANQETQYF; CDR3 DNA: TGTGCCAGCAGTCCCAGACTAGCGGGGGCTAATCAAGAGACCCAGTACTTC
D gene: TRBD2; V gene: TRBV5-1; clone size: few; J gene: TRBJ2-5; CDR3 protein: CASSSRTSGGETQYF; CDR3 DNA: TGCGCCAGCAGCTCCCGGACTAGCGGGGGGGAGACCCAGTACTTC
D gene: TRBD1; V gene: TRBV7-2; clone size: few; J gene: TRBJ1-2; CDR3 protein: CASSTGQGSMDGYTF; CDR3 DNA: TGTGCCAGCAGCACTGGACAGGGGAGTATGGATGGCTACACCTTC
D gene: TRBD1; V gene: TRBV6-5; clone size: -; J gene: TRBJ1-6; CDR3 protein: CASRPTQGFNSPLHF; CDR3 DNA: TGTGCCAGCAGGCCGACACAGGGGTTTAATTCACCCCTCCACTTT
D gene: -; V gene: TRBV19; clone size: few; J gene: TRBJ2-1; CDR3 protein: CASSTQGSEQFF; CDR3 DNA: TGTGCCAGTAGTACCCAGGGGAGTGAGCAGTTCTTC
D gene: -; V gene: TRBV28; clone size: once; J gene: TRBJ1-3; CDR3 protein: CASNRVGNTIYF; CDR3 DNA: TGTGCCAGCAACAGGGTTGGAAACACCATATATTTT
D gene: -; V gene: TRBV2; clone size: -; J gene: TRBJ2-7; CDR3 protein: CASSARGASYEQYF; CDR3 DNA: TGTGCCAGCAGTGCGCGGGGCGCTTCCTACGAGCAGTACTTC
D gene: TRBD2; V gene: TRBV19; clone size: -; J gene: TRBJ2-1; CDR3 protein: CASSGGAGGTNNEQFF; CDR3 DNA: TGTGCCAGTAGTGGGGGGGCGGGGGGCACAAACAATGAGCAGTTCTTC
D gene: TRBD1; V gene: TRBV4-1; clone size: few; J gene: TRBJ1-2; CDR3 protein: CASSPQGASGYTF; CDR3 DNA: TGCGCCAGCAGCCCTCAGGGGGCCAGCGGCTACACCTTC
D gene: TRBD2; V gene: TRBV5-4; clone size: few; J gene: TRBJ2-5; CDR3 protein: CASSPPAGVQETQYF; CDR3 DNA: TGTGCCAGCAGCCCCCCAGCGGGGGTCCAAGAGACCCAGTACTTC
D gene: -; V gene: TRBV18; clone size: -; J gene: TRBJ2-7; CDR3 protein: CASSSSYIGYEQYF; CDR3 DNA: TGTGCCAGCTCATCTAGCTACATCGGCTACGAGCAGTACTTC
D gene: TRBD2; V gene: TRBV9; clone size: -; J gene: TRBJ2-3; CDR3 protein: CASRYSGESTDTQYF; CDR3 DNA: TGTGCCAGCAGGTACAGCGGGGAGAGCACAGATACGCAGTATTTT
D gene: -; V gene: TRBV4-2; clone size: -; J gene: TRBJ1-4; CDR3 protein: CASSQVGDGTNEKLFF; CDR3 DNA: TGTGCCAGCAGCCAAGTAGGGGATGGAACTAATGAAAAACTGTTTTTT
D gene: -; V gene: TRBV7-3; clone size: -; J gene: TRBJ1-1; CDR3 protein: CASSLASTGHEAFF; CDR3 DNA: TGTGCCAGCAGCTTAGCATCAACAGGCCATGAAGCTTTCTTT
D gene: -; V gene: TRBV5-1; clone size: few; J gene: TRBJ1-5; CDR3 protein: CASSLDWGVGQPQHF; CDR3 DNA: TGCGCCAGCAGCTTGGATTGGGGGGTCGGGCAGCCCCAGCATTTT
D gene: TRBD2; V gene: TRBV5-4; clone size: -; J gene: TRBJ2-3; CDR3 protein: CASSGGGAGWTDTQYF; CDR3 DNA: TGTGCCAGCAGCGGCGGGGGGGCGGGGTGGACAGATACGCAGTATTTT
D gene: -; V gene: TRBV4-1; clone size: -; J gene: TRBJ2-2; CDR3 protein: CASSQAGSSLNAGELFF; CDR3 DNA: TGCGCCAGCAGCCAAGCCGGGAGTTCACTAAATGCCGGGGAGCTGTTTTTT
D gene: TRBD1; V gene: TRBV19; clone size: -; J gene: TRBJ1-1; CDR3 protein: CASSRQGRGPNTEAFF; CDR3 DNA: TGTGCCAGTAGTCGACAGGGGAGGGGGCCTAACACTGAAGCTTTCTTT
D gene: -; V gene: TRBV18; clone size: -; J gene: TRBJ1-5; CDR3 protein: CASSPVEASNQPQHF; CDR3 DNA: TGTGCCAGCTCCCCGGTAGAGGCGTCCAATCAGCCCCAGCATTTT
D gene: -; V gene: TRBV18; clone size: -; J gene: TRBJ2-1; CDR3 protein: CASSPAQGYSYNEQFF; CDR3 DNA: TGTGCCAGCTCACCGGCTCAGGGCTACTCCTACAATGAGCAGTTCTTC
D gene: TRBD1; V gene: TRBV10-3; clone size: -; J gene: TRBJ2-7; CDR3 protein: CAIRGGQGLGEQYF; CDR3 DNA: TGTGCCATCAGGGGGGGACAGGGGCTTGGCGAGCAGTACTTC
D gene: -; V gene: TRBV7-2; clone size: few; J gene: TRBJ2-7; CDR3 protein: CASSLVLPSYEQYF; CDR3 DNA: TGTGCCAGCAGCTTAGTTCTACCCTCCTACGAGCAGTACTTC
D gene: -; V gene: TRBV5-4; clone size: -; J gene: TRBJ2-2; CDR3 protein: CASSLGGAGELFF; CDR3 DNA: TGTGCCAGCAGCTTGGGCGGTGCCGGGGAGCTGTTTTTT
D gene: -; V gene: TRBV7-9; clone size: -; J gene: TRBJ1-2; CDR3 protein: CASSLDKTGGYYGYTF; CDR3 DNA: TGTGCCAGCAGCTTAGATAAAACGGGCGGGTACTATGGCTACACCTTC
D gene: -; V gene: TRBV6-5; clone size: -; J gene: TRBJ2-3; CDR3 protein: CASSPREWDTQYF; CDR3 DNA: TGTGCCAGCAGCCCAAGGGAGTGGGATACGCAGTATTTT
D gene: TRBD1; V gene: TRBV19; clone size: -; J gene: TRBJ2-7; CDR3 protein: CASSLAGTATYEQYF; CDR3 DNA: TGTGCCAGTAGTCTCGCCGGGACAGCAACGTACGAGCAGTACTTC
D gene: -; V gene: TRBV12-5; clone size: -; J gene: TRBJ1-2; CDR3 protein: CASGLEGFGGYTF; CDR3 DNA: TGTGCTAGTGGTTTGGAGGGGTTTGGCGGCTACACCTTC
D gene: -; V gene: TRBV5-1; clone size: -; J gene: TRBJ1-1; CDR3 protein: CASSLHGRASTEAFF; CDR3 DNA: TGCGCCAGCAGCTTGCATGGCAGGGCAAGCACTGAAGCTTTCTTT
D gene: -; V gene: TRBV7-9; clone size: once; J gene: TRBJ2-1; CDR3 protein: CASSPLVSTYNEQFF; CDR3 DNA: TGTGCCAGCAGCCCCCTAGTAAGCACCTACAATGAGCAGTTCTTC
D gene: TRBD2; V gene: TRBV5-4; clone size: -; J gene: TRBJ2-3; CDR3 protein: CASTLAGSTDTQYF; CDR3 DNA: TGTGCCAGCACCCTAGCGGGGTCCACAGATACGCAGTATTTT
D gene: -; V gene: TRBV6-6; clone size: few; J gene: TRBJ2-7; CDR3 protein: CASSYGRGSYEQYF; CDR3 DNA: TGTGCCAGCAGTTACGGGCGGGGATCCTACGAGCAGTACTTC
D gene: -; V gene: TRBV10-3; clone size: many; J gene: TRBJ1-4; CDR3 protein: CAISEGQSGVEKLFF; CDR3 DNA: TGTGCCATCAGTGAGGGACAGTCTGGGGTTGAAAAACTGTTTTTT
D gene: -; V gene: TRBV19; clone size: -; J gene: TRBJ1-1; CDR3 protein: CASSRQMNTEAFF; CDR3 DNA: TGTGCCAGTAGTCGACAGATGAACACTGAAGCTTTCTTC
D gene: -; V gene: TRBV5-6; clone size: -; J gene: TRBJ2-6; CDR3 protein: CASSLRAVISGANVLTF; CDR3 DNA: TGTGCCAGCAGCCTCAGGGCAGTAATCTCTGGGGCCAACGTCCTGACTTTC
D gene: -; V gene: TRBV28; clone size: few; J gene: TRBJ1-3; CDR3 protein: CASSGQQILGNTIYF; CDR3 DNA: TGTGCCAGCAGTGGACAGCAAATACTTGGAAACACCATATATTTT
D gene: TRBD2; V gene: TRBV28; clone size: -; J gene: TRBJ2-7; CDR3 protein: CASGVWGGGEGYEQYF; CDR3 DNA: TGTGCCAGCGGAGTTTGGGGTGGAGGGGAGGGCTACGAGCAGTACTTC
D gene: -; V gene: TRBV5-4; clone size: few; J gene: TRBJ2-4; CDR3 protein: CASSPASGPGSKNIQYF; CDR3 DNA: TGTGCCAGCAGCCCCGCGTCAGGGCCAGGGTCCAAAAACATTCAGTACTTC
D gene: -; V gene: TRBV10-3; clone size: -; J gene: TRBJ1-1; CDR3 protein: CATTPEAGKGNTEAFF; CDR3 DNA: TGTGCCACTACCCCCGAGGCGGGAAAGGGGAACACTGAAGCTTTCTTT
D gene: -; V gene: TRBV2; clone size: -; J gene: TRBJ1-4; CDR3 protein: CASSFTGEKLFF; CDR3 DNA: TGTGCCAGCAGTTTTACAGGGGAAAAACTGTTTTTT
D gene: TRBD1; V gene: TRBV10-2; clone size: few; J gene: TRBJ2-2; CDR3 protein: CASTRDRGTRNTGELFF; CDR3 DNA: TGCGCCAGCACCCGGGACAGGGGAACAAGGAACACCGGGGAGCTGTTTTTT
D gene: -; V gene: TRBV6-5; clone size: few; J gene: TRBJ1-6; CDR3 protein: CATWAGFNSPLHF; CDR3 DNA: TGTGCCACCTGGGCGGGGTTTAATTCACCCCTCCACTTT
D gene: -; V gene: TRBV7-6; clone size: -; J gene: TRBJ1-2; CDR3 protein: CASSFTSGYGYTF; CDR3 DNA: TGTGCCAGCAGCTTCACCTCAGGGTATGGCTACACCTTC
D gene: -; V gene: TRBV7-9; clone size: -; J gene: TRBJ2-7; CDR3 protein: CASSLTNRAQPYEQYF; CDR3 DNA: TGTGCCAGCAGCTTAACGAACAGGGCGCAACCCTACGAGCAGTACTTC
D gene: TRBD2; V gene: TRBV28; clone size: -; J gene: TRBJ2-7; CDR3 protein: CASSYLSGGAREQYF; CDR3 DNA: TGTGCCAGCAGTTACTTAAGCGGGGGGGCGAGGGAGCAGTACTTC
D gene: -; V gene: TRBV29-1; clone size: few; J gene: TRBJ1-5; CDR3 protein: CSVVAQDSNQPQHF; CDR3 DNA: TGCAGCGTTGTGGCTCAAGATAGCAATCAGCCCCAGCATTTT
D gene: TRBD2; V gene: TRBV7-3; clone size: -; J gene: TRBJ2-4; CDR3 protein: CASSLTGTSGGDSIQYF; CDR3 DNA: TGTGCCAGCAGCTTAACAGGGACTAGCGGGGGGGATAGCATTCAGTACTTC
D gene: -; V gene: TRBV7-9; clone size: -; J gene: TRBJ2-1; CDR3 protein: CASSPGPDRIHYNEQFF; CDR3 DNA: TGTGCCAGCAGCCCAGGCCCAGACAGGATTCATTACAATGAGCAGTTCTTC
D gene: TRBD1; V gene: TRBV10-3; clone size: few; J gene: TRBJ2-3; CDR3 protein: CAISESMTGYTDTQYF; CDR3 DNA: TGTGCCATCAGTGAGTCGATGACAGGGTACACAGATACGCAGTATTTT
D gene: -; V gene: TRBV7-9; clone size: -; J gene: TRBJ1-1; CDR3 protein: CASSFQGTEAFF; CDR3 DNA: TGTGCCAGCAGCTTTCAGGGGACTGAAGCTTTCTTT
D gene: TRBD1; V gene: TRBV6-6; clone size: -; J gene: TRBJ1-1; CDR3 protein: CASSYSGTGLEAFF; CDR3 DNA: TGTGCCAGCAGTTACTCAGGGACAGGGCTTGAAGCTTTCTTT
D gene: TRBD1; V gene: TRBV7-2; clone size: -; J gene: TRBJ2-1; CDR3 protein: CASSSQGAGEQFF; CDR3 DNA: TGTGCCAGCAGCTCACAGGGGGCCGGTGAGCAGTTCTTC
D gene: TRBD1; V gene: TRBV5-4; clone size: -; J gene: TRBJ1-4; CDR3 protein: CASSRDRGTEKLFF; CDR3 DNA: TGTGCCAGCAGTCGGGACAGGGGAACTGAAAAACTGTTTTTT
D gene: -; V gene: TRBV10-1; clone size: few; J gene: TRBJ2-7; CDR3 protein: CASANTDSYEQYF; CDR3 DNA: TGCGCCAGCGCTAATACAGACTCCTACGAGCAGTACTTC